This T cell receptor (beta chain) came from a study of OX40 agonist ivuxolimab in advanced cancers. Study in general: Patients enrolled in dose escalation were diagnosed with hepatocellular carcinoma, melanoma, renal cell or head and neck cancer. Previous treatment with anti-PD-1, anti-PD-L1 or anti-CTLA-4 therapy was allowed; approximately 40% had received some. Partial responses, seen in three patients, involved one hepatocellular carcinoma and two cutaneous melanomas.

Measured with immunoSEQ multiplex PCR; TCRdb has only the in-frame clones, and not every one. The sample yields tens of thousands of clones, more than 85% seen once. The CDR3 has 13 amino acids. Trimming removed 6 bases from V and 5 bases from J, with 13 bases in between. Germline assignment: CDR1 ENHRY and CDR2 SYGVKD. Autoimmune disease history or systemic immunosuppression disqualified patients. The sequence was obtained from an adult with an advanced solid tumor such as melanoma, head and neck, liver or kidney cancer. The J gene is TRBJ2-5, the V gene TRBV10-3; the D gene is possibly TRBD1 (6 bases). This specimen was CD4+ or CD8+ T cells sorted from blood, taken in a trial of the OX40 agonist ivuxolimab. The CDR3 coding sequence is TGTGCCATCAGACACAGGGTAGGCGAGACCCAGTACTTC. Translating gives CAIRHRVGETQYF.